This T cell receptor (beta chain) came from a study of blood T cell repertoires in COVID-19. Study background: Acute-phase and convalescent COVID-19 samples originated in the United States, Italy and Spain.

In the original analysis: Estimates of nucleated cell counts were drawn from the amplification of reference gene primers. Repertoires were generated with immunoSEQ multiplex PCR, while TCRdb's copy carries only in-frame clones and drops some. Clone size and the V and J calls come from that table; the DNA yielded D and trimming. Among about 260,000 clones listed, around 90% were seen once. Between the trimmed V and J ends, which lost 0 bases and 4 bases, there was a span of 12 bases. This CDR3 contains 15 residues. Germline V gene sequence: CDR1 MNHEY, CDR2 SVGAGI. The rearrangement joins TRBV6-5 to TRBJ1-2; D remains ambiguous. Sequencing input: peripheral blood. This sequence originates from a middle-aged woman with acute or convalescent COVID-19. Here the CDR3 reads CASSYSGEGLYGYTF. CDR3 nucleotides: TGTGCCAGCAGTTACTCCGGGGAGGGCCTCTATGGCTACACCTTC.